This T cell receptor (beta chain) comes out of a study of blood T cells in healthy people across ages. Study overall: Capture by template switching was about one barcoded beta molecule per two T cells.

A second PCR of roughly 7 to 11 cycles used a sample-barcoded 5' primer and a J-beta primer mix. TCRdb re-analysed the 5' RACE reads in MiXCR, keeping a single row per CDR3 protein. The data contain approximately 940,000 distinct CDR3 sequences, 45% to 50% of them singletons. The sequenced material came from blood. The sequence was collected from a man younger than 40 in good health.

CDR3 in amino acids: CASSPPGSGPYNEQFF. For the CDR3, the DNA is TGTGCCAGCAGTCCCCCGGGTAGCGGGCCCTACAATGAGCAGTTCTTC. The chain has TRBV28 and TRBJ2-1; TRBD2 matches at 7 bases. Germline V lookup: CDR1 MDHEN, CDR2 SYDVKM. V lost 5 bases to trimming and J lost 2 bases; unmatched junction nucleotides: 9. The CDR3 runs to 16 residues.